This entry lists 12 T cell receptor beta chains sequenced from one sample in a study of blood T cells in healthy people across ages (dated by TCRdb to 2013 to 2016). Library prep was done by 5' RACE. The instrument given in TCRdb is Illumina HiSeq 2500. A second about 7 to 11 cycle PCR used a sample-barcoded 5' primer and a J-beta primer mix. The public reads were reanalyzed by TCRdb: fastp trimming at Q25, MiXCR alignment, in-frame beta chains only. Here each entry gathers all rows of one CDR3 protein and keeps the most common genes and DNA. In this sample the table shows around 1,700,000 distinct CDR3 sequences, 28% of which occur a single time. The ten largest clonotypes hold roughly 8% of the sample. The sample taken for sequencing was blood. The receptors were gathered from a woman aged 30 to 39 in good health.

This clonotype occurred a few times. The J gene is TRBJ2-7, the V gene TRBV5-5; TRBD2 might be the D (6 bases). Trimming cost V 4 bases and J 1 base, with 15 bases left between them. The CDR3 totals 15 residues. Germline V gene lookup returns CDR1 SGHKS and CDR2 YYEKEE (reference sequence). This chain's CDR3 is CASSPGGTKSYEQYF. The CDR3 DNA follows: TGTGCCAGCAGCCCAGGCGGGACGAAGTCCTACGAGCAGTACTTC.

Details on this clonotype: Just one base apart from a much larger clone, this may be a read error. CDR3 in DNA: TGTGCCAGCAGCTTAGGAAGACTAGCGGGACAAGAGCAGTACTTC. Protein sequence: CASSLGRLAGQEQYF. This rearrangement joins TRBV11-2 to TRBJ2-7, with 11 nucleotides matching TRBD2. The V segment lost 1 base and the J segment 7 bases; nucleotides outside the gene matches: 6. CDR1 is SGHAT, CDR2 FQNNGV, per germline. The CDR3 covers 15 residues.

For this clonotype: This may stem from a read error, because a much larger clone lies one nucleotide away. The chain is built from TRBV9 and TRBJ2-1; D is tentatively TRBD1 or TRBD2 (7 bases each). Germline CDR1 is SGDLS and CDR2 is YYNGEE. Trimming left V 7 bases short and J 8 bases short, with 19 bases between. The CDR3 loop spans 14 amino acids. CDR3 sequence reads: CASGAGGAQHEQFF. The CDR3 region has the DNA TGTGCCAGCGGAGCAGGGGGGGCTCAGCATGAGCAGTTCTTC.

This chain connects TRBV29-1 to TRBJ2-5; perhaps TRBD1 as D (6 bases). Germline CDR1 and CDR2: SQVTM and ANQGSEA. This CDR3 is 14 amino acids long. V lost 0 bases and J lost 5, with 13 bases in between. CDR3 protein: CSVEDPGARETQYF. CDR3 coding DNA: TGCAGCGTTGAAGATCCAGGGGCACGGGAGACCCAGTACTTC. Full variable domain (missing parts from reference TRBV29-1 and TRBJ2-5): SAVISQKPSRDICQRGTSLTIQCQVDSQVTMMFWYRQQPGQSLTLIATANQGSEATYESGFVIDKFPISRPNLTFSTLTVSNMSPEDSSIYLCSVEDPGARETQYFGPGTRLLVL.

Points on this clonotype: A much more abundant neighbour one base away suggests this may be a read error. This sequence joins TRBV7-8 and TRBJ2-1; unclear D gene. Germline loops: CDR1 SGHVS, CDR2 FQNEAQ. The CDR3 spans 12 residues. Trimming removed 1 base at V and 10 bases at J, with 8 bases between. The CDR3 DNA sequence: TGTGCCAGCAGCTTAGTACAGACCGAGCAGTTCTTC. It specifies CASSLVQTEQFF.

The V and J genes are TRBV27 and TRBJ1-1, with 7 bases lining up with TRBD1. The CDR3 is 14 amino acids. Germline loops: CDR1 MNHEY, CDR2 SMNVEV (reference sequence). After removal of 2 bases from V and 3 bases from J, the junction contained 3 bases not matched to a gene. The CDR3 spells CASSLKGAYTEAFF. In nucleotides, the CDR3 is TGTGCCAGCAGTTTAAAGGGGGCGTACACTGAAGCTTTCTTT.

Worth noting for this clonotype: A clone one base away is much larger, so this may be a read error. This sequence joins TRBV7-3 and TRBJ2-5; tentative D call: TRBD2 (7 bases). TRBJ2-7 matches the DNA end more closely, so the J call is doubtful. The CDR3 spans 17 residues. Germline V lookup: CDR1 SGHTA, CDR2 FQGTGA. CDR3 DNA: TGTGCCAGCAGCTTAGGGCCCCCGGGCGGGGGCCCTTACGAGCAGTACTTC. Translating it yields CASSLGPPGGGPYEQYF.

This sequence joins TRBV20-1 and TRBJ1-1; D not certain. V was shortened by 6 bases and J by 3 bases, with 20 bases between the two germline ends. CDR1 and CDR2 from the germline V gene are DFQATT and SNEGSKA (reference sequence). The CDR3 extends over 15 amino acids. CDR3 sequence (DNA): TGCAGTGCCATCGTTCAGGCGATACGGGACACTGAAGCTTTCTTT. It translates to CSAIVQAIRDTEAFF.

The rearrangement links TRBV10-3 to TRBJ2-5, with TRBD1 matching over 7 bases. V was pared by 10 bases and J by 5 bases, with 4 bases of the junction left unmatched. CDR1 ENHRY and CDR2 SYGVKD come from the germline V gene. The CDR3 length is 11 residues. The CDR3 is CATRGSETQYF. DNA of the CDR3: TGTGCCACCAGGGGGTCGGAGACCCAGTACTTC.

The gene calls are TRBV12-5 and TRBJ2-1, with 8 bases that match TRBD2. With V trimmed by 6 bases and J by 0 bases, 4 bases remained unmatched. The CDR3 sequence is 15 residues long. Germline CDR1 is LGHNT and CDR2 is FRNRAP. CDR3 sequence (DNA): TGTGCTAGTGGCCTAGCGGGCAGCTCCTACAATGAGCAGTTCTTC. This gives the protein CASGLAGSSYNEQFF. Based on the CDR3 plus reference TRBV12-5 and TRBJ2-1, the full variable domain is DARVTQTPRHKVTEMGQEVTMRCQPILGHNTVFWYRQTMMQGLELLAYFRNRAPLDDSGMPKDRFSAEMPDATLATLKIQPSEPRDSAVYFCASGLAGSSYNEQFFGPGTRLTVL.

The table lists this clonotype with many counts. The V call is TRBV7-9, the J call TRBJ2-6; D unresolved. Germline V CDR1 and CDR2: SEHNR, FQNEAQ (reference sequence). V was trimmed by 0 bases and J by 0 bases, leaving 6 bases between them. There are 16 residues in the CDR3. CDR3 in DNA: TGTGCCAGCAGCTTAGCGCGCGCCTCTGGGGCCAACGTCCTGACTTTC. It translates to CASSLARASGANVLTF.

In DNA, the CDR3 is TGTGCCAGCGGGACCAGGGGGGGGGGTCAGCCCCAGCATTTT. Its translation is CASGTRGGGQPQHF. The chain couples TRBV12-3 or TRBV12-4 to TRBJ1-5; 7 nucleotides match TRBD1. This CDR3 comprises 14 residues. V shed 8 bases, J shed 6 bases, and the junction held 10 bases outside the gene matches.